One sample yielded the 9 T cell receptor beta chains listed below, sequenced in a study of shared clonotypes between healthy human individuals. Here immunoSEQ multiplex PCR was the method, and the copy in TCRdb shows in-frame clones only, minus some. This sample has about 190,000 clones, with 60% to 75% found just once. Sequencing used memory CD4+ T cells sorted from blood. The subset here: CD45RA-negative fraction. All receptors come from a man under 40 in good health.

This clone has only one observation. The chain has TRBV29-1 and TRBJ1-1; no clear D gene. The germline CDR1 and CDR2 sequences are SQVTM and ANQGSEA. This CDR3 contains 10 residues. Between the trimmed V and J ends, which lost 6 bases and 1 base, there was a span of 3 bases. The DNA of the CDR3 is TGCAGCGTCCAGAACACTGAAGCTTTCTTT. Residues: CSVQNTEAFF.

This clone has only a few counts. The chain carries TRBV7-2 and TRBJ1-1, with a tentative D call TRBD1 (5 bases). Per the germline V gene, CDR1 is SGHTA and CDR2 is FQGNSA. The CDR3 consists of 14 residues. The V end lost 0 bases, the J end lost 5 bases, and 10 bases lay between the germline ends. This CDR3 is CASSLAAQGTEAFF. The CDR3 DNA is TGTGCCAGCAGCTTAGCAGCGCAGGGAACTGAAGCTTTCTTT.

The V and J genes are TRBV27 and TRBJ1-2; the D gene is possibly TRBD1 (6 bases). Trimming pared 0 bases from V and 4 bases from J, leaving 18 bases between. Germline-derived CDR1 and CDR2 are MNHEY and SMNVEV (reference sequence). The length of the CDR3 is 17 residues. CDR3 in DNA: TGTGCCAGCAGTTTATCGGGGGGGCGGGGGCCCGGCTATGGCTACACCTTC. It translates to CASSLSGGRGPGYGYTF.

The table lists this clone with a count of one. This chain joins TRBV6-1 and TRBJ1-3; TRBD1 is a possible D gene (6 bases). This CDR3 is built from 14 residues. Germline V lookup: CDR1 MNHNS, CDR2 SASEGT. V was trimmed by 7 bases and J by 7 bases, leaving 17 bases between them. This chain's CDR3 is CASTTGRLWNTIYF. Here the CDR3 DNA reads TGTGCCAGCACCACAGGGAGGTTATGGAACACCATATATTTT.

This CDR3 is CAINGGGNYGYTF. The CDR3, as DNA: TGTGCCATCAACGGGGGGGGAAACTATGGCTACACCTTC. The rearrangement joins TRBV10-3 to TRBJ1-2; a weak D match, TRBD1 (5 bases). Germline assignment: CDR1 ENHRY and CDR2 SYGVKD. V lost 7 bases and J lost 2, with 11 bases in between. The CDR3 extends over 13 amino acids.

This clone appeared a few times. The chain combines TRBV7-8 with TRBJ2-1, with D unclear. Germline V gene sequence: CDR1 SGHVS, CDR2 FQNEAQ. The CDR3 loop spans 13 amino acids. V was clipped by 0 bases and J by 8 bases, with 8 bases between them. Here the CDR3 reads CASSLANSDEQFF. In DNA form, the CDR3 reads TGTGCCAGCAGCTTAGCGAATTCGGATGAGCAGTTCTTC. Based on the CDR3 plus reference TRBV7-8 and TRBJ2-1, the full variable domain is GAGVSQSPRYKVAKRGQDVALRCDPISGHVSLFWYQQALGQGPEFLTYFQNEAQLDKSGLPSDRFFAERPEGSVSTLKIQRTQQEDSAVYLCASSLANSDEQFFGPGTRLTVL.

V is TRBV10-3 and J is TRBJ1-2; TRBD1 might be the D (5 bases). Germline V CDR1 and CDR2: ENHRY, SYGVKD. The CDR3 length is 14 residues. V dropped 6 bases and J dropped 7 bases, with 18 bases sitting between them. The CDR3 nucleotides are TGTGCCATCAGCCCTGGGGCGGAACACTCTGGCTACACCTTC. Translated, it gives CAISPGAEHSGYTF.

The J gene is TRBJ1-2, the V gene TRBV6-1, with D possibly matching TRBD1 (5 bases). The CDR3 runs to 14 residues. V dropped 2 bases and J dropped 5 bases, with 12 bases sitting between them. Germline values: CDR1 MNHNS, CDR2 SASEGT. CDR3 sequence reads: CASSETGRIYGYTF. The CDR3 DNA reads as TGTGCCAGCAGTGAAACAGGACGAATTTATGGCTACACCTTC.

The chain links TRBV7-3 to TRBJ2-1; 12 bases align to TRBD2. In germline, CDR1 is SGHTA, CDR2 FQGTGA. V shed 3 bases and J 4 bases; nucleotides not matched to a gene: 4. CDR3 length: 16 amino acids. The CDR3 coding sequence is TGTGCCAGCAGCTTCACCGGGACTAGCGGGTACAATGAGCAGTTCTTC. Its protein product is CASSFTGTSGYNEQFF.